The 17 T cell receptor beta chains below all came from one sample that was sequenced in a study of blood T cell repertoires in COVID-19. Assay used: immunoSEQ multiplex PCR; TCRdb lists only in-frame clones, some missing. The sample contains 190,000 or so clones, 90% of which appear only once. The sample was PBMCs or T cells enriched from blood (not recorded which). The receptors derive from a man in his thirties or forties who had recovered from COVID-19.

CDR3 region: CASSSRQILFLATNEKLFF. The CDR3, as DNA: TGTGCCAGCAGTTCGCGACAGATTCTCTTCCTTGCAACTAATGAAAAACTGTTTTTT. This chain links TRBV28 with TRBJ1-4; tentative D call: TRBD1 (5 bases). The V and J ends lost 4 bases and 0 bases respectively, with 21 bases between them. Germline loops: CDR1 MDHEN, CDR2 SYDVKM. The CDR3 loop spans 19 amino acids.

V and J are TRBV19 and TRBJ1-6, with unresolved D. Trimming removed 8 bases at V and 4 bases at J, with 6 bases between. CDR1 LNHDA and CDR2 SQIVND come from the germline V gene (reference sequence). CDR3 size: 12 residues. The CDR3 DNA sequence: TGTGCCAGTTGTCAGTATAATTCACCCCTCCACTTT. Translation: CASCQYNSPLHF.

The chain couples TRBV4-3 to TRBJ2-7, with D unresolved. Germline V gene sequence: CDR1 LGHNA, CDR2 YSLEER. The CDR3 runs 16 residues. With 8 bases removed from V and 3 bases from J, the gap between germline ends came to 23 bases. CDR3 residues: CASERENPPQVYEQYF. CDR3 nucleotides: TGCGCCAGCGAACGAGAGAACCCCCCCCAAGTCTACGAGCAGTACTTC.

The chain has TRBV4-1 and TRBJ1-6; 7 nucleotides match TRBD1. Unmatched junction bases numbered 17, after V lost 0 bases and J lost 12 bases. This CDR3 contains 18 residues. Germline V CDR1 and CDR2: MGHRA, YSYEKL. The CDR3 sequence is CASSQDRGPDRVVGPLHF. CDR3 nucleotide sequence: TGCGCCAGCAGCCAAGATAGAGGGCCCGACAGGGTAGTTGGACCCCTCCACTTT.

The chain couples TRBV19 to TRBJ2-3, with D maybe TRBD1 (6 bases). Germline loops: CDR1 LNHDA, CDR2 SQIVND (reference sequence). V gave up 3 bases and J gave up 1 base, with 14 bases separating them. CDR3 length equals 16 residues. The DNA of the CDR3 is TGTGCCAGTAGTATCGCAGGGGACCCCCGCACAGATACGCAGTATTTT. It yields the protein CASSIAGDPRTDTQYF.

The J gene is TRBJ2-7, the V gene TRBV11-3; 11 nucleotides agree with TRBD2. Germline CDR1 is SGHNT and CDR2 is YENEEA. The CDR3 spans 14 residues. The V and J ends lost 5 bases and 5 bases, in that order; junction bases with no gene match: 5. The CDR3 sequence: CASSPTSGVDEQYF. The DNA for the CDR3 is TGTGCCAGCAGCCCGACTAGCGGGGTCGACGAGCAGTACTTC.

This clone has only one observation. This sequence joins TRBV6-5 and TRBJ2-1, with D perhaps TRBD2 (5 bases). V was pared by 0 bases and J by 7 bases, with 13 bases between. CDR3 length: 15 residues. The V gene's germline CDR1 is MNHEY and CDR2 SVGAGI. CDR3 in DNA: TGTGCCAGCAGTTACTCGATGGACTCGGGAAATGAGCAGTTCTTC. Its translation: CASSYSMDSGNEQFF.

CDR3 residues: CASSLVAGAETQYF. CDR3 bases: TGTGCCAGCAGCTTGGTTGCAGGGGCAGAGACCCAGTACTTC. The J gene is TRBJ2-5, the V gene TRBV5-4, with a possible D match to TRBD1 (6 bases). The CDR3 runs to 14 residues. Trimming shortened V by 0 bases and J by 4 bases, and 10 bases separated the two germline ends. Germline CDR1 SGHNT, CDR2 YYREEE (reference sequence).

The genes are TRBV7-2 and TRBJ2-2, with TRBD2 matching over 10 bases. CDR3 length: 16 amino acids. The trim removed 2 bases at V and 2 bases at J, leaving 2 bases unmatched. CDR1 SGHTA and CDR2 FQGNSA come from the germline V gene. This CDR3 reads CASSLIAGGNTGELFF. As DNA, the CDR3 is TGTGCCAGCAGCTTAATAGCGGGGGGAAACACCGGGGAGCTGTTTTTT.

The chain has TRBV24-1 and TRBJ2-3; no clear D gene. The germline CDR1 and CDR2 sequences are KGHDR and SFDVKD. V lost 0 bases to trimming and J lost 1 base, with 7 bases between them. The CDR3 covers 15 residues. CDR3 sequence (DNA): TGTGCCACCAGTGATTTGAGAGGCGGCACAGATACGCAGTATTTT. This sequence encodes CATSDLRGGTDTQYF.

This chain uses TRBV7-2 with TRBJ1-5; no clear D gene. The V end lost 8 bases, the J end lost 5 bases, and 7 bases lay between the germline ends. CDR1 is SGHTA, CDR2 FQGNSA, per germline. The length of the CDR3 is 11 residues. The DNA for the CDR3 is TGTGCCAGCGGCGGAGATCAGCCCCAGCATTTT. This sequence encodes CASGGDQPQHF. Together with reference TRBV7-2 and TRBJ1-5, the CDR3 gives the full variable domain: GAGVSQSPSNKVTEKGKDVELRCDPISGHTALYWYRQSLGQGLEFLIYFQGNSAPDKSGLPSDRFSAERTGGSVSTLTIQRTQQEDSAVYLCASGGDQPQHFGDGTRLSIL.

This chain joins TRBV3-1 (or the pseudogene TRBV3-2) and TRBJ1-4; 7 bases are shared with TRBD1. The junction had 4 bases not matched to a gene; V was cut back by 4 bases and J by 2 bases. The CDR3 totals 15 residues. CDR1 and CDR2 from the germline V gene are LGHDT and YNNKEL (reference sequence). In DNA, the CDR3 is TGTGCCAGCAGCCTACGACAGGGCACTAATGAAAAACTGTTTTTT. Residues: CASSLRQGTNEKLFF.

This clone was counted once. The chain is built from TRBV10-2 and TRBJ2-1; D ambiguous. CDR3 length: 16 amino acids. Trimming cost V 4 bases and J 0 bases, with 13 bases left between them. CDR1 is WSHSY and CDR2 is SAAADI in the germline V gene. In DNA, the CDR3 is TGCGCCAGCAGTGTGATCCTTATGAGCTCCTACAATGAGCAGTTCTTC. Protein product: CASSVILMSSYNEQFF.

The chain is built from TRBV11-2 and TRBJ2-6, with 8 bases aligning to TRBD1. Germline CDR1 is SGHAT and CDR2 is FQNNGV. The CDR3 loop spans 16 amino acids. V shed 6 bases and J 1 base; nucleotides not matched to a gene: 5. Here the CDR3 reads CASRPTGGSGANVLTF. CDR3 DNA: TGTGCCAGCAGGCCCACAGGGGGGTCTGGGGCCAACGTCCTGACTTTC.

This clone is a singleton in its sample. The chain uses TRBV10-1 and TRBJ2-1, with 11 bases identical to TRBD2. This CDR3 has 16 amino acids. Germline CDR1 WNHNN, CDR2 SYGVQD (reference sequence). The V gene end was trimmed by 5 bases and the J gene end by 8 bases; junction bases not matched to a gene: 11. CDR3 sequence reads: CASSPSSGGFRDEQFF. The CDR3 coding sequence is TGCGCCAGCAGTCCGTCTAGCGGGGGGTTTCGTGATGAGCAGTTCTTC.

This chain links TRBV27 with TRBJ1-2; maybe TRBD1 (6 bases). Germline CDR1 is MNHEY and CDR2 is SMNVEV (reference sequence). The CDR3 extends over 15 amino acids. V lost 5 bases to trimming and J lost 8 bases, with 21 bases between them. The CDR3 coding sequence is TGTGCCAGCAGTAACTTCCCCGGACAGTCCGGGGGCTACACCTTC. It is translated as CASSNFPGQSGGYTF.

The chain employs TRBV14 and TRBJ1-2, with D unresolved. The CDR3 length is 13 residues. The V end was cut by 1 base, the J end by 7 bases, with 10 bases between. Germline CDR1 SGHDN, CDR2 FVKESK. CDR3 sequence: CASSQAGSGGYTF. In DNA, the CDR3 is TGTGCCAGCAGCCAAGCGGGATCAGGTGGCTACACCTTC. Combining the CDR3 with reference TRBV14 and TRBJ1-2 gives the whole variable domain EAGVTQFPSHSVIEKGQTVTLRCDPISGHDNLYWYRRVMGKEIKFLLHFVKESKQDESGMPNNRFLAERTGGTYSTLKVQPAELEDSGVYFCASSQAGSGGYTFGSGTRLTVV.